Following are 19 T cell receptor beta chains from one sample sequenced in a study of T cell repertoires in cytomegalovirus infection. Their antigens are not known. TCRdb ran MiXCR on the reads and lists one entry per CDR3 protein. The table lists 200,000 or so distinct CDR3 sequences, approximately 38% of them singletons. Sequenced here: CD8+ T cells from cultured PBMCs, sampled from culture after CMV antigen stimulation. Every receptor here comes from a human donor in good health (CMV status not recorded). Some clones in this sample may be carry-over from other donors' samples.

The chain links TRBV20-1 to TRBJ2-5, with D perhaps TRBD2 (5 bases). This CDR3 has 13 amino acids. Looked up from germline, CDR1 is DFQATT and CDR2 is SNEGSKA (reference sequence). The V gene lost 0 bases and the J gene lost 5 bases, with 10 bases spanning the gap. CDR3 sequence (DNA): TGCAGTGCTAGAGATCTAGCTCCGGAGACCCAGTACTTC. Translation: CSARDLAPETQYF.

This clonotype was picked up one time. The chain uses TRBV9 and TRBJ2-3, with D maybe TRBD1 (6 bases). The CDR3 has 15 amino acids. Deletions cut 2 bases from V and 3 bases from J, with 13 bases between. Germline loops: CDR1 SGDLS, CDR2 YYNGEE. CDR3 nucleotides: TGTGCCAGCAGCGTTGGGGGCATAGGAACAGATACGCAGTATTTT. Encoded protein: CASSVGGIGTDTQYF.

This clonotype occurred a few times. The V call is TRBV6-1, the J call TRBJ2-2; no clear D. V lost 3 bases to trimming and J lost 5 bases, with 13 bases between them. Germline-derived CDR1 and CDR2 are MNHNS and SASEGT. The CDR3 runs 15 residues. The CDR3: CASSDSLDGTGELFF. The DNA of the CDR3 is TGTGCCAGCAGTGATTCTCTCGATGGGACCGGGGAGCTGTTTTTT.

For this clonotype: A read error may account for a junction end that differs from germline. This rearrangement joins TRBV4-1 to TRBJ2-7; possibly TRBD1 for D (6 bases). The CDR3 is 16 amino acids. Per the germline V gene, CDR1 is MGHRA and CDR2 is YSYEKL. CDR3 coding DNA: TGTGCCAGCAGCCAAGCCTCACAGGGCCCTACCTACGAGCAGTACTTC. Amino acids: CASSQASQGPTYEQYF.

The J gene is TRBJ1-2, the V gene TRBV24-1; D uncertain. CDR3 size: 13 residues. Trimming left V 2 bases short and J 7 bases short, with 10 bases between. The germline CDR1 and CDR2 sequences are KGHDR and SFDVKD. CDR3 nucleotide sequence: TGTGCCACCAGTGATTCGACCCGATCTGGCTACACCTTC. It is translated as CATSDSTRSGYTF.

This clonotype was observed at least ten times. The chain recombines TRBV7-8 with TRBJ2-7; 10 nucleotides agree with TRBD1. The CDR3 is made up of 14 amino acids. Germline values: CDR1 SGHVS, CDR2 FQNEAQ. The J segment lost 3 bases and the V segment lost 3 bases, leaving 2 bases of the junction unmatched. The CDR3 nucleotides are TGTGCCAGCAGCTTCCGGGACAGGGGCTACGAGCAGTACTTC. The encoded protein is CASSFRDRGYEQYF.

This clonotype was seen only once. The V call is TRBV6-5, the J call TRBJ2-5; a weak D match, TRBD1 (6 bases). The CDR3 runs to 11 residues. Trimming left V 5 bases short and J 10 bases short, with 11 bases between. The germline CDR1 and CDR2 sequences are MNHEY and SVGAGI. CDR3 coding DNA: TGTGCCAGCAGTCAGCAGGGGATCCAGTACTTC. Residues: CASSQQGIQYF.

This clonotype appeared a few times. V is TRBV7-2 and J is TRBJ2-1; 10 bases match TRBD2. Trimming cost V 4 bases and J 4 bases; bases outside gene matches: 4. The CDR3 totals 15 residues. Per germline, CDR1 SGHTA and CDR2 FQGNSA. The CDR3 loop is CASSSLAGAYNEQFF. The CDR3 nucleotides are TGTGCCAGCAGCTCGCTAGCGGGAGCATACAATGAGCAGTTCTTC.

The chain joins TRBV7-6 to TRBJ2-1; weak D call: TRBD1 (6 bases). This CDR3 is 12 amino acids long. The germline CDR1 and CDR2 sequences are SGHVS and FNYEAQ. Trimming removed 3 bases from V and 9 bases from J, with 9 bases in between. CDR3 residues: CASSFGGGEQFF. The CDR3 DNA reads TGTGCCAGCAGCTTTGGGGGCGGTGAGCAGTTCTTC. Using reference TRBV7-6 and TRBJ2-1 for the parts outside the CDR3, the full variable domain is GAGVSQSPRYKVTKRGQDVALRCDPISGHVSLYWYRQALGQGPEFLTYFNYEAQQDKSGLPNDRFSAERPEGSISTLTIQRTEQRDSAMYRCASSFGGGEQFFGPGTRLTVL.

This chain connects TRBV7-9 to TRBJ2-1, with TRBD2 matching 15 bases. Germline CDR1 is SEHNR and CDR2 is FQNEAQ (reference sequence). The CDR3 contains 21 residues. V shed 1 base, J shed 6 bases, and the junction held 16 bases outside the gene matches. CDR3 nucleotide sequence: TGTGCCAGCAGCTTAGTATTTTACAGAACGGGACTAGCGGGAGGCCCCAATGAGCAGTTCTTC. This sequence encodes CASSLVFYRTGLAGGPNEQFF.

V gene TRBV6-2 or TRBV6-3 combines with J gene TRBJ1-1; TRBD1 is a possible D gene (6 bases). The V gene's germline CDR1 is MNHEY and CDR2 SVGEGT. The V end lost 5 bases, the J end lost 5 bases, and 15 bases lay between the germline ends. The CDR3 runs 14 residues. The CDR3 sequence: CASSDPGEWTEAFF. For the CDR3, the DNA is TGTGCCAGCAGTGACCCAGGGGAATGGACTGAAGCTTTCTTT.

This clonotype was detected a few times. The chain links TRBV7-9 to TRBJ2-5; possibly TRBD2 for D (5 bases). Germline-derived CDR1 and CDR2 are SEHNR and FQNEAQ (reference sequence). The CDR3 totals 14 residues. Deletions cut 6 bases from V and 5 bases from J, with 16 bases between. CDR3 sequence: CASRGPSRRETQYF. The CDR3 DNA follows: TGTGCCAGCAGGGGTCCTTCGAGGAGGGAGACCCAGTACTTC.

The V gene is TRBV6-5, the J gene TRBJ1-1; 8 bases line up with TRBD1. Germline V gene lookup returns CDR1 MNHEY and CDR2 SVGAGI. The junction had 10 bases not matched to a gene; V was cut back by 6 bases and J by 4 bases. This CDR3 is 15 amino acids long. The CDR3 DNA follows: TGTGCCAGCAGACAAAAGGGCGGGACAGGCACTGAAGCTTTCTTT. Encoded protein: CASRQKGGTGTEAFF.

This clonotype was found once. J is TRBJ1-1 and V is TRBV2, with TRBD1 matching over 9 bases. The germline V gene encodes CDR1 SNHLY and CDR2 FYNNEI. The V segment lost 5 bases and the J segment 1 base; nucleotides outside the gene matches: 5. CDR3 length: 15 amino acids. CDR3 region: CASSRRDRANTEAFF. CDR3 coding DNA: TGTGCCAGCAGTCGCCGGGACAGGGCGAACACTGAAGCTTTCTTT.

The rearrangement links TRBV2 to TRBJ2-1, with D perhaps TRBD2 (5 bases). CDR1 is SNHLY, CDR2 FYNNEI, per germline. The CDR3 is 13 amino acids. V lost 1 base to trimming and J lost 9 bases, with 10 bases between them. The CDR3 reads CASSEVPSGEQFF. CDR3 coding DNA: TGTGCCAGCAGTGAAGTACCCAGCGGTGAGCAGTTCTTC.

This chain uses TRBV4-3 with TRBJ2-1; no definite D call. The CDR3 contains 14 residues. In germline, CDR1 is LGHNA, CDR2 YSLEER. Trimming took off 5 bases at V and 5 bases at J, with 13 bases between the two ends. CDR3 amino acids: CASSSRARNNEQFF. In nucleotides, the CDR3 is TGCGCCAGCAGCTCAAGGGCTAGGAACAATGAGCAGTTCTTC.

V gene TRBV7-3 combines with J gene TRBJ2-1; 7 bases map to TRBD1. Germline CDR1 SGHTA, CDR2 FQGTGA. This CDR3 has 15 residues. J was trimmed by 0 bases and V by 3 bases; bases with no gene match: 2. DNA of the CDR3: TGTGCCAGCAGCTTGACAGGGACCTCCTACAATGAGCAGTTCTTC. As protein: CASSLTGTSYNEQFF. Using reference TRBV7-3 and TRBJ2-1 for the parts outside the CDR3, the full variable domain is GAGVSQTPSNKVTEKGKYVELRCDPISGHTALYWYRQSLGQGPEFLIYFQGTGAADDSGLPNDRFFAVRPEGSVSTLKIQRTERGDSAVYLCASSLTGTSYNEQFFGPGTRLTVL.

This clonotype was observed a handful of times. J is TRBJ1-1 and V is TRBV19; D call uncertain. The CDR3 runs 13 residues. V was trimmed by 4 bases and J by 0 bases, leaving 6 bases between them. Germline CDR1 and CDR2: LNHDA and SQIVND (reference sequence). For the CDR3, the DNA is TGTGCCAGTAGTAAGGGTCTGAACACTGAAGCTTTCTTT. This gives the protein CASSKGLNTEAFF.

This sequence joins TRBV5-1 and TRBJ2-3, with TRBD1 matching 8 bases. Per germline, CDR1 SGHRS and CDR2 YFSETQ. CDR3 length: 17 amino acids. V dropped 5 bases and J dropped 2; count of bases not matched to a gene: 13. Written as DNA, the CDR3 is TGCGCCAGCAGGCCCCAGGGGGCGATGGGACTCACAGATACGCAGTATTTT. Its protein product is CASRPQGAMGLTDTQYF.